One and the same sample provided the 15 T cell receptor beta chains below, sequenced in a study of monozygotic twins with cystic fibrosis. Using immunoSEQ multiplex PCR, the repertoire was profiled, and TCRdb retains in-frame clones only, with some absent. In the table there are about 10,000 clones, 95% to 97% of which are singletons. Sample: blood. All receptors come from a boy aged 5-17 years with cystic fibrosis.

This clone showed up just once. The CDR3 region is CASSHLDRTNYGYTF. The CDR3 DNA sequence: TGTGCCAGCAGCCATCTGGACAGAACGAACTATGGCTACACCTTC. The chain recombines TRBV4-2 with TRBJ1-2; D may be TRBD1 (6 bases). CDR3 length: 15 residues. Trimming removed 3 bases from V and 2 bases from J, with 13 bases in between. The germline V gene encodes CDR1 LGHNA and CDR2 YNFKEQ.

The chain employs TRBV27 and TRBJ2-5; TRBD1 is a possible D gene (5 bases). CDR3 length: 18 residues. Germline lookup yields CDR1 MNHEY and CDR2 SMNVEV (reference sequence). V was cut by 2 bases and J by 4 bases, with 23 bases left in between. This CDR3 reads CASSLGLLVGQGIETQYF. The CDR3 DNA follows: TGTGCCAGCAGTTTAGGTCTTTTGGTCGGCCAGGGCATAGAGACCCAGTACTTC.

The chain links TRBV5-4 to TRBJ2-1; D gene ambiguous. Trimming cost V 4 bases and J 1 base, with 6 bases left between them. Germline V CDR1 and CDR2: SGHNT, YYREEE (reference sequence). This CDR3 contains 13 residues. The CDR3 region is CASSRISYNEQFF. The CDR3 nucleotides are TGTGCCAGCAGCCGGATATCCTACAATGAGCAGTTCTTC.

A single count supports this clone. The V and J genes are TRBV5-4 and TRBJ1-2, with D possibly TRBD1 on 6 matching bases. Germline lookup yields CDR1 SGHNT and CDR2 YYREEE (reference sequence). Trimming left V 0 bases short and J 4 bases short, with 16 bases between. The CDR3 loop spans 16 amino acids. CDR3 nucleotides: TGTGCCAGCAGCTTGGCCGGTGGGGGCGGTCCCTATGGCTACACCTTC. Its translation: CASSLAGGGGPYGYTF.

The chain couples TRBV4-1 to TRBJ1-1, with TRBD1 as a possible D gene (5 bases). This CDR3 region has 13 residues. Germline loops: CDR1 MGHRA, CDR2 YSYEKL. Trimming stripped 2 bases from V and 5 bases from J, with 9 bases between. The CDR3 loop is CASSQTRGTEAFF. CDR3 in DNA: TGCGCCAGCAGCCAAACGAGGGGTACTGAAGCTTTCTTT.

V is TRBV5-4 and J is TRBJ1-2; 7 positions agree with TRBD1. V gave up 3 bases and J gave up 0 bases; unmatched junction bases: 8. The CDR3 totals 16 residues. Germline CDR1 SGHNT, CDR2 YYREEE (reference sequence). Written as DNA, the CDR3 is TGTGCCAGCAGCTCACGGGGACAGCGAACTAACTATGGCTACACCTTC. It codes for CASSSRGQRTNYGYTF.

This chain joins TRBV7-9 and TRBJ1-4; no clear D. This CDR3 region has 14 residues. Germline loops: CDR1 SEHNR, CDR2 FQNEAQ (reference sequence). V was cut by 3 bases and J by 4 bases, with 9 bases left in between. The CDR3 protein is CASSFGPRNEKLFF. CDR3 DNA: TGTGCCAGCAGCTTCGGGCCGCGTAATGAAAAACTGTTTTTT.

The chain employs TRBV19 and TRBJ2-1; D not resolved. This CDR3 contains 10 residues. The V and J ends lost 8 bases and 4 bases respectively, with 3 bases between them. Looked up from germline, CDR1 is LNHDA and CDR2 is SQIVND (reference sequence). The CDR3 loop is CASGYNEQFF. CDR3 bases: TGTGCCAGTGGTTACAATGAGCAGTTCTTC.

V gene TRBV2 combines with J gene TRBJ1-1; the match to TRBD1 covers 8 bases. V trimming: 10 bases; J trimming: 3 bases; junction bases outside the gene matches: 13. CDR1 and CDR2 from the germline V gene are SNHLY and FYNNEI. The CDR3 contains 15 residues. This chain's CDR3 is CATSRTGLFDTEAFF. CDR3 nucleotides: TGTGCCACTAGTCGGACAGGGCTTTTCGACACTGAAGCTTTCTTT.

The V and J genes are TRBV7-8 and TRBJ2-6; D is possibly TRBD1 (6 bases). There are 15 residues in the CDR3. Between the trimmed V and J ends, which lost 0 bases and 4 bases, there was a span of 7 bases. Per germline, CDR1 SGHVS and CDR2 FQNEAQ. In DNA form, the CDR3 reads TGTGCCAGCAGCTTAGCAGGGGGAGGGGCCAACGTCCTGACTTTC. Its protein product is CASSLAGGGANVLTF. Filled out from reference TRBV7-8 and TRBJ2-6, the complete variable domain reads GAGVSQSPRYKVAKRGQDVALRCDPISGHVSLFWYQQALGQGPEFLTYFQNEAQLDKSGLPSDRFFAERPEGSVSTLKIQRTQQEDSAVYLCASSLAGGGANVLTFGAGSRLTVL.

V and J are TRBV5-6 and TRBJ1-2; tentative D call: TRBD1 (5 bases). The CDR3 is 14 residues long. Germline V lookup: CDR1 SGHDT, CDR2 YYEEEE. V was trimmed by 0 bases and J by 4 bases, leaving 10 bases between them. The CDR3 DNA reads as TGTGCCAGCAGCTTGGTCCGGACAAGCTATGGCTACACCTTC. Residues: CASSLVRTSYGYTF.

The chain carries TRBV4-2 and TRBJ1-5; 9 bases agree with TRBD1. Unmatched junction bases numbered 2, after V lost 1 base and J lost 4 bases. The CDR3 length is 15 residues. The V gene's germline CDR1 is LGHNA and CDR2 YNFKEQ. This chain's CDR3 is CASSQAGTGNQPQHF. CDR3 in DNA: TGTGCCAGCAGCCAAGCCGGGACAGGGAATCAGCCCCAGCATTTT.

V usage is TRBV5-1 and J usage is TRBJ1-1; no clear D gene. Germline CDR1 is SGHRS and CDR2 is YFSETQ. The CDR3 is made up of 15 amino acids. The V end lost 10 bases, the J end lost 4 bases, and 23 bases lay between the germline ends. The CDR3 reads CAPRFLTVLSTEAFF. In DNA form, the CDR3 reads TGCGCCCCGCGCTTTCTTACAGTGTTGAGCACTGAAGCTTTCTTT.

This clone was detected once. The chain couples TRBV11-2 to TRBJ1-2, with TRBD1 matching over 7 bases. J was trimmed by 6 bases and V by 5 bases; bases with no gene match: 12. CDR3 length: 15 residues. The germline V gene encodes CDR1 SGHAT and CDR2 FQNNGV. CDR3 residues: CASSTLTGRENGYTF. The CDR3 nucleotides read TGTGCCAGCAGCACCTTGACAGGGAGAGAGAATGGCTACACCTTC. Using reference TRBV11-2 and TRBJ1-2 for the parts outside the CDR3, the full variable domain is EAGVAQSPRYKIIEKRQSVAFWCNPISGHATLYWYQQILGQGPKLLIQFQNNGVVDDSQLPKDRFSAERLKGVDSTLKIQPAKLEDSAVYLCASSTLTGRENGYTFGSGTRLTVV.

Here the CDR3 reads CASSRLADTTYEQYF. The DNA for the CDR3 is TGTGCCAGCAGTAGACTAGCGGATACCACCTACGAGCAGTACTTC. This sequence joins TRBV2 and TRBJ2-7; the match to TRBD2 covers 9 bases. Germline V lookup: CDR1 SNHLY, CDR2 FYNNEI. The V and J ends lost 5 bases and 2 bases, in that order; junction bases with no gene match: 7. This CDR3 is 15 amino acids long.